One sample yielded the 15 T cell receptor beta chains listed below, sequenced in a study of blood T cells in healthy people across ages. A J-beta primer mix and a sample-barcoded 5' primer were used in a second PCR of roughly 6 to 12 cycles. TCRdb independently ran MiXCR on the 5' RACE reads; one entry per CDR3 protein. The sample lists about 1 million distinct CDR3 sequences, under 30% occurring once. The same data also went into a second study, on T cells of mothers and their children.

The sequencing sample was made of blood. Receptors were obtained from a girl aged 2 to 10 in good health.

The chain links TRBV12-3 or TRBV12-4 to TRBJ1-5; no reliable D call. This CDR3 is built from 13 residues. V was pared by 0 bases and J by 6 bases, with 6 bases between. This CDR3 reads CASSLAQSQPQHF. The CDR3 coding sequence is TGTGCCAGCAGTTTAGCCCAGTCTCAGCCCCAGCATTTT.

The chain uses TRBV4-1 and TRBJ2-3; 9 bases match TRBD2. The CDR3 covers 15 residues. J gave up 4 bases and V 3 bases, and 5 bases lay outside the gene matches. CDR1 and CDR2 (germline): MGHRA, YSYEKL. The CDR3 DNA reads as TGCGCCAGCAGCCAGGTAGCGGGAGTCTCAGATACGCAGTATTTT. This codes for CASSQVAGVSDTQYF.

At least ten counts were recorded for this clonotype. This sequence joins TRBV12-3 or TRBV12-4 and TRBJ2-7; D unresolved. CDR3 length equals 12 residues. V lost 1 base, J lost 4 bases, and 5 bases lay in between. The CDR3 bases are TGTGCCAGCAGTTTAGAACAATACGAGCAGTACTTC. Amino acid sequence: CASSLEQYEQYF.

This clonotype has more than one count but fewer than ten. This sequence joins TRBV4-1 and TRBJ2-1; D is undetermined. The J call may be faulty, since TRBJ2-7 better matches the DNA end. Germline lookup yields CDR1 MGHRA and CDR2 YSYEKL. The CDR3 extends over 13 amino acids. The CDR3 region is CASSQQHMVGQYF. The CDR3 nucleotides are TGCGCCAGCAGCCAACAGCACATGGTCGGGCAGTACTTC.

The gene calls are TRBV27 and TRBJ2-1, with TRBD1 matching over 7 bases. In germline, CDR1 is MNHEY, CDR2 SMNVEV (reference sequence). The CDR3 length is 15 residues. The J segment lost 2 bases and the V segment lost 7 bases, leaving 8 bases of the junction unmatched. This CDR3 is CASTKPGQPYNEQFF. In nucleotides, the CDR3 is TGTGCCAGCACCAAACCGGGACAGCCCTACAATGAGCAGTTCTTC.

The chain has TRBV20-1 and TRBJ2-7; the match to TRBD1 covers 9 bases. The CDR3 has 14 amino acids. The ends lost 2 bases at V and 2 bases at J; junction bases unmatched: 4. Germline V gene data show CDR1 as DFQATT and CDR2 as SNEGSKA (reference sequence). Here the CDR3 DNA reads TGCAGTGCTAGACCGGGACAGGGAACCTACGAGCAGTACTTC. Its translation: CSARPGQGTYEQYF.

This clonotype was detected a few times. In nucleotides, the CDR3 is TGTGCCAGCAGTCCGATCCGGACAGTTTCTCAAGAGACCCAGTACTTC. It translates to CASSPIRTVSQETQYF. The chain carries TRBV28 and TRBJ2-5; TRBD1 might be the D (6 bases). The CDR3 runs 16 residues. CDR1 and CDR2 from the germline V gene are MDHEN and SYDVKM. Trimming shortened V by 5 bases and J by 2 bases, and 18 bases separated the two germline ends.

The sample holds a few counts of this clonotype. CDR3 DNA sequence: TGTGCCACCAGCCAGACAGGGGTGAACACTGAAGCTTTCTTT. This translates into CATSQTGVNTEAFF. The J gene is TRBJ1-1, the V gene TRBV15, with TRBD1 matching over 8 bases. The CDR3 is 14 amino acids. Losses at the gene ends were 5 bases for V and 0 bases for J; bases not matched to a gene: 2. Germline CDR1 reads LNHNV; CDR2 reads YYDKDF (reference sequence).

This clonotype was detected only a few times. This chain links TRBV4-3 with TRBJ2-6; D gene uncertain. This CDR3 spans 15 amino acids. Germline-derived CDR1 and CDR2 are LGHNA and YSLEER. V shed 3 bases and J shed 2 bases, with 8 bases lying between them. This CDR3 reads CASSHFNTGANVLTF. CDR3 nucleotides: TGCGCCAGCAGCCACTTCAATACTGGGGCCAACGTCCTGACTTTC.

The rearrangement joins TRBV12-3 or TRBV12-4 to TRBJ2-7; 7 bases line up with TRBD1. Trimming took 0 bases from V and 12 from J; bases not matched to a gene: 8. The CDR3 sequence is 13 residues long. The CDR3 loop is CASSLAPDRQTYF. DNA for the CDR3: TGTGCCAGCAGTTTAGCTCCGGACAGGCAAACGTACTTC.

The chain is built from TRBV7-9 and TRBJ2-3, with D perhaps matching TRBD2 (6 bases). Germline values: CDR1 SEHNR, CDR2 FQNEAQ (reference sequence). This CDR3 contains 15 residues. V was cut by 6 bases and J by 4 bases, with 17 bases left in between. The CDR3 loop reads CASRFTGGSADTQYF. CDR3 DNA sequence: TGTGCCAGCAGATTCACCGGGGGTAGCGCAGATACGCAGTATTTT.

This chain uses TRBV2 with TRBJ1-2; D unresolved. The CDR3 has 15 amino acids. The germline V and J ends were trimmed by 2 bases and 5 bases, with 15 bases remaining between them. From germline, CDR1 is SNHLY and CDR2 FYNNEI. This CDR3 reads CASSEMVLGGYGYTF. Here the CDR3 DNA reads TGTGCCAGCAGTGAAATGGTCCTAGGCGGGTATGGCTACACCTTC.

This clonotype was picked up many times. The V and J genes are TRBV29-1 and TRBJ1-3; D call uncertain. The germline gives CDR1 SQVTM, CDR2 ANQGSEA. The CDR3 is 14 amino acids. The germline V and J ends were trimmed by 3 bases and 4 bases, with 13 bases remaining between them. CDR3 protein: CSVDVGNSGNTIYF. The CDR3 region has the DNA TGCAGCGTTGATGTAGGGAATTCCGGAAACACCATATATTTT.

This clonotype has a handful of counts. The rearrangement joins TRBV9 to TRBJ2-2; D call uncertain. The CDR3 is made up of 12 amino acids. Trimming took 3 bases from V and 6 from J, leaving 6 bases between them. Germline values: CDR1 SGDLS, CDR2 YYNGEE. The CDR3 DNA reads TGTGCCAGCAGCGCCCACGCCGGGGAGCTGTTTTTT. This gives the protein CASSAHAGELFF.

The table lists this clonotype with many counts. This chain links TRBV29-1 with TRBJ2-5; D remains unclear. CDR1 SQVTM and CDR2 ANQGSEA come from the germline V gene. V lost 4 bases to trimming and J lost 5 bases, with 5 bases between them. The CDR3 is 10 amino acids. CDR3 amino acids: CSVVSETQYF. Written as DNA, the CDR3 is TGCAGCGTTGTTTCGGAGACCCAGTACTTC.